This TCR beta chain was retrieved from a study of blood T cells in healthy people across ages. All donors came from Russia, were Caucasian and healthy, and spanned ages about 6 to 100. The sample holds many counts of this clonotype. Its antigen is unidentified. Study findings and constraints: The unknown donor CMV status may have confounded expanded clonotype changes. Roughly linear declines in TCR beta diversity per million T cells occurred with age.

Then a second PCR, running about 6 to 12 cycles, was carried out with a sample-barcoded 5' primer and a J-beta primer mix. TCRdb reprocessed the 5' RACE reads with MiXCR, giving one entry per CDR3 protein. The table has 900,000 to 950,000 distinct CDR3 sequences, almost 30% seen once; the top ten hold approximately 10%. This same sample was also part of a study on T cells of mothers and their children.

This TCR was sampled from a woman between 35 and 50 years old in good health. Input material: blood.

CDR3 in amino acids: CASSSIVGFSYNEQFF. The CDR3, as DNA: TGTGCCAGCAGCTCCATCGTAGGGTTCTCCTACAATGAGCAGTTCTTC. V and J are TRBV7-3 and TRBJ2-1; D remains ambiguous. This CDR3 has 16 residues. CDR1 and CDR2 from the germline V gene are SGHTA and FQGTGA. With 4 bases removed from V and 0 bases from J, the gap between germline ends came to 13 bases.